This T cell receptor beta chain comes out of a study of CD8 T cells in ankylosing spondylitis (dated by TCRdb to the late 2010s). For context, the study as a whole: T cell receptor beta repertoires were profiled in healthy donors and ankylosing spondylitis patients so that disease-linked TCR variants could be found. Peripheral blood was sampled, and synovial fluid was also collected from ankylosing spondylitis patients. The full study cohort was made up of over 20 ankylosing spondylitis patients and 108 healthy donors.

The research as a whole found: The disease-linked clones were reported to be significantly enriched in matched synovial fluid samples from ankylosing spondylitis patients. Some motif variants were previously reported in synovial fluid and blood of reactive arthritis patients, suggesting common disease-initiation mechanisms. A CD8+ phenotype was shown by the disease-linked clones, which were found at relatively low frequencies in peripheral blood. A TCR beta motif of 8 or 9 highly homologous amino acid variants appeared characteristic of blood from ankylosing spondylitis patients.

There are many counts of this clonotype. The antigen it binds to is not known. No base quality information exists; no much larger clone differs at one position. V drops 4 bases and J drops 0 bases, leaving 11 bases in between. Including the terminal cysteine and phenylalanine, the CDR3 comprises 15 residues. The entry retains the CDR3 DNA only, 45 bases that are in frame from base 1. CDR1 and CDR2 are drawn from the germline V gene (reference sequence): SGHKS, YYEKEE. Sequencing took place on an Illumina HiSeq 2500. Quantitative 5'-RACE with molecular barcodes was the method used to prepare the TCR beta libraries. Processing in the source paper ran as follows. Disease-linked TCR variants were identified with a new computational method built on a probabilistic model of VDJ rearrangement. TCRdb itself trimmed the public reads at Q25 with fastp, ran MiXCR and retained productive beta chains. Identical CDR3 proteins give one entry, which carries the most common genes and DNA. TCRdb's processing, not the study's, gives the V and J calls here. The sample includes fewer than 200,000 distinct CDR3 sequences, with 9.8% observed a single time. The ten most abundant clones make up more than 13% of the sample.

Sequencing was done on a sample of blood, either unsorted or a sorted T cell fraction (not recorded which). The origin of this receptor is a female donor with ankylosing spondylitis or in good health (not recorded which). The chain is made from TRBV5-5 and TRBJ2-1; TRBD2 is possibly the D segment (5 matching bases). The DNA sequence is given as TGTGCCAGCAGCAAGGACTGGAGCTCCTACAATGAGCAGTTCTTC. This encodes CASSKDWSSYNEQFF.